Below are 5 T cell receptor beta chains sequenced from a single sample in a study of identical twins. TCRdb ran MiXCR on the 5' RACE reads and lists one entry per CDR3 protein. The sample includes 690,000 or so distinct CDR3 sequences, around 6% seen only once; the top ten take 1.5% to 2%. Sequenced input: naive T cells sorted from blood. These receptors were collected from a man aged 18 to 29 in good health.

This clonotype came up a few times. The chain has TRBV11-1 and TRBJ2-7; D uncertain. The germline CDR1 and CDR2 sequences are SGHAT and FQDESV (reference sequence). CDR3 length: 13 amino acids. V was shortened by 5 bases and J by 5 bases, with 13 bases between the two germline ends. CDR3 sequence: CASSIVGSHEQYV. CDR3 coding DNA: TGTGCCAGCAGCATCGTGGGCTCGCACGAGCAGTACGTC.

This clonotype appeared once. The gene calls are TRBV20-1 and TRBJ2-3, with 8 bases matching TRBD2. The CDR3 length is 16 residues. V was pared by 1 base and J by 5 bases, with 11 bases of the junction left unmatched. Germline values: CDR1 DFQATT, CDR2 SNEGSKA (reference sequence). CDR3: CSARGGLAGSVDTQYF. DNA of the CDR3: TGCAGTGCTAGAGGTGGGCTAGCGGGTTCGGTAGATACGCAGTATTTT.

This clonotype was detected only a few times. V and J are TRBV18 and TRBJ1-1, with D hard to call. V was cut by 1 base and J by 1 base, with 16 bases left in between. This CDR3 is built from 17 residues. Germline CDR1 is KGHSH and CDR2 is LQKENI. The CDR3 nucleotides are TGTGCCAGCTCACCACGCGTAGGCCAGCTCAGGAACACTGAAGCTTTCTTT. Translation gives CASSPRVGQLRNTEAFF.

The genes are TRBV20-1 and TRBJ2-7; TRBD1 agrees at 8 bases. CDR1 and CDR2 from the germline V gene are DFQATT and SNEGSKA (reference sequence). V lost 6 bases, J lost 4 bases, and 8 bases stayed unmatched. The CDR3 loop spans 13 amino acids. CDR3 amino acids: CSALGQGRYEQYF. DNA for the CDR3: TGCAGTGCCCTCGGACAGGGAAGGTACGAGCAGTACTTC.

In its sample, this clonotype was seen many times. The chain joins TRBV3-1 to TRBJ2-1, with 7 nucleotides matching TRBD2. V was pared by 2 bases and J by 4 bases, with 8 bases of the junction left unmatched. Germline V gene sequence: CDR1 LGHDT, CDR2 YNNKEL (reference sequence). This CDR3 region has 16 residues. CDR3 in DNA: TGTGCCAGCAGCCAATCCCGGGGACTACAATACAATGAGCAGTTCTTC. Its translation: CASSQSRGLQYNEQFF.